These 21 T cell receptor beta chains came from one sample sequenced in a study of cytomegalovirus exposure and HLA in healthy donors (dated by TCRdb to 2016 to 2017). The library relied on the immunoSEQ multiplex PCR assay. A mixture of 60 forward primers for TCR Vbeta segments and 13 reverse primers for TCR Jbeta segments was used in the multiplex PCR. This immuneACCESS table, as held by TCRdb, lists in-frame sequences with V and J called but not all clones. Of the missing ones, under half trace to an unresolved V gene in checked studies; the others have no known cause. The sample table holds 200,000 to 250,000 clones, of which approximately 84% were seen once. The leading ten clones occupy roughly 0.22% of the sample. The specimen was PBMCs. Every receptor here comes from a girl aged 2-10 years in good health and CMV-seronegative.

The chain is built from TRBV19 and TRBJ2-1, with TRBD2 matching over 7 bases. Looked up from germline, CDR1 is LNHDA and CDR2 is SQIVND (reference sequence). CDR3 length equals 13 residues. CDR3 nucleotides: TGTGAGCGGGGCAGGAGATCTGTCAATGAGCAGTTCTTC. Its translation is CERGRRSVNEQFF.

The chain is built from TRBV6-1 and TRBJ2-1, with unresolved D. Trimming left V 3 bases short and J 1 base short, with 13 bases between. The length of the CDR3 is 16 residues. Germline V gives CDR1 MNHNS, CDR2 SASEGT. The DNA of the CDR3 is TGTGCCAGCAGTGACATACGGGTAGCTTCCTACAATGAGCAGTTCTTC. It codes for CASSDIRVASYNEQFF.

This chain connects TRBV12-5 to TRBJ1-3; 9 bases fit TRBD1. The CDR3 extends over 16 amino acids. The trim removed 5 bases at V and 0 bases at J, leaving 5 bases unmatched. Germline CDR1 and CDR2: LGHNT and FRNRAP. CDR3 in amino acids: CASGLGQGLSGNTIYF. In DNA, the CDR3 is TGTGCTAGTGGTCTCGGACAGGGGCTCTCTGGAAACACCATATATTTT.

The rearrangement uses TRBV2 and TRBJ1-2; D gene ambiguous. Germline loops: CDR1 SNHLY, CDR2 FYNNEI. Between the trimmed V and J ends, which lost 4 bases and 8 bases, there was a span of 17 bases. The CDR3 runs 14 residues. In nucleotides, the CDR3 is TGTGCCAGCAGTGTCGACCCTACTACCTTAGGCTACACCTTC. It encodes CASSVDPTTLGYTF.

Comments on this clone: This sample includes further DNA sequences coding for the same CDR3. The J gene is TRBJ2-1, the V gene TRBV4-1, with 7 bases identical to TRBD2. The length of the CDR3 is 15 residues. The germline CDR1 and CDR2 sequences are MGHRA and YSYEKL. V dropped 3 bases and J dropped 2; count of bases not matched to a gene: 4. CDR3 sequence reads: CASSHTSVAYNEQFF. CDR3 DNA sequence: TGCGCCAGCAGCCATACTAGCGTGGCCTACAATGAGCAGTTCTTC.

The chain uses TRBV7-9 and TRBJ1-4, with D possibly TRBD1 on 5 matching bases. CDR1 is SEHNR and CDR2 is FQNEAQ in the germline V gene (reference sequence). This CDR3 region has 16 residues. V gave up 5 bases and J gave up 0 bases, with 13 bases separating them. CDR3 region: CASSRSRVATNEKLFF. Here the CDR3 DNA reads TGTGCCAGCAGCCGAAGCAGGGTTGCAACTAATGAAAAACTGTTTTTT.

This chain links TRBV6-1 with TRBJ2-2; unclear D gene. The CDR3 has 14 residues. CDR1 is MNHNS and CDR2 is SASEGT in the germline V gene. The V gene lost 3 bases and the J gene lost 2 bases, with 7 bases spanning the gap. For the CDR3, the DNA is TGTGCCAGCAGTGATATATTAAACACCGGGGAGCTGTTTTTT. Protein: CASSDILNTGELFF.

V and J are TRBV6-4 and TRBJ1-2; D is ambiguous. The CDR3 is 13 amino acids. Germline loops: CDR1 MRHNA, CDR2 SNTAGT. The V gene lost 0 bases and the J gene lost 3 bases, with 5 bases spanning the gap. The CDR3 DNA reads TGTGCCAGCAGTGACTCGAACTACTATGGCTACACCTTC. Protein product: CASSDSNYYGYTF.

V usage is TRBV6-5 and J usage is TRBJ2-1; TRBD2 matches 11 bases. Per the germline V gene, CDR1 is MNHEY and CDR2 is SVGAGI. This CDR3 comprises 16 residues. J gave up 7 bases and V 0 bases, and 5 bases lay outside the gene matches. CDR3 bases: TGTGCCAGCAGTTACTCGGGGACTAGCGGTAGTAATGAGCAGTTCTTC. It yields the protein CASSYSGTSGSNEQFF.

The rearrangement joins TRBV10-3 to TRBJ1-2; no firm D call. The CDR3 covers 15 residues. Germline CDR1 and CDR2: ENHRY and SYGVKD. Trimming removed 3 bases at V and 2 bases at J, with 13 bases between. The DNA for the CDR3 is TGTGCCATCAGTGAAACAGAAACAATAAACTATGGCTACACCTTC. It is translated as CAISETETINYGYTF.

This clone has just one count. Here the CDR3 reads CASSHPPALYEQYF. CDR3 DNA: TGTGCCAGCAGCCATCCCCCCGCCCTATACGAGCAGTACTTC. This rearrangement joins TRBV6-6 to TRBJ2-7, with unresolved D. Trimming took 6 bases from V and 4 from J, leaving 16 bases between them. The CDR3 runs to 14 residues. The germline CDR1 and CDR2 sequences are MNHNY and SVGAGI (reference sequence).

This chain joins TRBV5-6 and TRBJ2-2, with 8 bases lining up with TRBD1. The CDR3 runs 15 residues. Germline-derived CDR1 and CDR2 are SGHDT and YYEEEE. The J segment lost 3 bases and the V segment lost 4 bases, leaving 5 bases of the junction unmatched. The CDR3 spells CASSRLTGDTGELFF. The DNA for the CDR3 is TGTGCCAGCAGCCGACTGACAGGGGACACCGGGGAGCTGTTTTTT.

The count of this clone is one. The chain combines TRBV6-5 with TRBJ1-6; no clear D. This CDR3 has 14 residues. V gave up 8 bases and J gave up 5 bases, with 13 bases separating them. Germline V gene sequence: CDR1 MNHEY, CDR2 SVGAGI. The CDR3 reads CASWAKRNNSPLHF. Here the CDR3 DNA reads TGTGCCAGCTGGGCCAAAAGAAATAATTCACCCCTCCACTTT.

As to this clone: The same CDR3 arises from other DNA sequences in this sample as well. The V call is TRBV7-9, the J call TRBJ1-4; 9 bases map to TRBD1. The ends lost 5 bases at V and 5 bases at J; junction bases unmatched: 3. The length of the CDR3 is 14 residues. Germline V gives CDR1 SEHNR, CDR2 FQNEAQ (reference sequence). Written as DNA, the CDR3 is TGTGCCAGCAGCCCTGGACAGGGGAATGAAAAACTGTTTTTT. Protein sequence: CASSPGQGNEKLFF.

The table lists this clone with a count of one. This chain joins TRBV7-9 and TRBJ1-6, with 10 bases lining up with TRBD1. V shed 5 bases and J 5 bases; nucleotides not matched to a gene: 3. The CDR3 length is 15 residues. Germline lookup yields CDR1 SEHNR and CDR2 FQNEAQ (reference sequence). The CDR3 region has the DNA TGTGCCAGCAGCCCAGGGACAGGGGATAATTCACCCCTCCACTTT. Its protein product is CASSPGTGDNSPLHF.

CDR3 sequence: CASSLGGGLAGNTIYF. The CDR3 nucleotides read TGTGCCAGCAGCTTGGGCGGGGGACTGGCTGGAAACACCATATATTTT. The chain joins TRBV5-6 to TRBJ1-3, with D maybe TRBD1 (5 bases). CDR1 and CDR2 (germline): SGHDT, YYEEEE. Trimming removed 0 bases at V and 2 bases at J, with 12 bases between. The CDR3 sequence is 16 residues long.

This clone was seen only a few times. The genes are TRBV6-6 and TRBJ1-4; maybe TRBD1 (5 bases). V dropped 7 bases and J dropped 0 bases, with 12 bases sitting between them. The CDR3 length is 15 residues. Germline V gene sequence: CDR1 MNHNY, CDR2 SVGAGI (reference sequence). In DNA form, the CDR3 reads TGTGCCAGCACCGGGACTGATTCAACTAATGAAAAACTGTTTTTT. Translation gives CASTGTDSTNEKLFF.

The rearrangement joins TRBV10-1 to TRBJ2-1, with D maybe TRBD2 (5 bases). The ends were cut back, 2 bases at V and 1 base at J, with 6 bases in the middle. CDR3 size: 14 residues. In germline, CDR1 is WNHNN, CDR2 SYGVQD (reference sequence). The CDR3 DNA follows: TGCGCCAGCAGTGAGGGACTTTCCTACAATGAGCAGTTCTTC. Protein sequence: CASSEGLSYNEQFF.

The chain has TRBV30 and TRBJ2-7; tentative D call: TRBD1 (5 bases). The CDR3 is 14 residues long. The V and J ends lost 5 bases and 4 bases respectively, with 18 bases between them. Germline CDR1 is GTSNPN and CDR2 is SVGIG (reference sequence). CDR3 loop: CAWGYDSGPYEQYF. The CDR3 coding sequence is TGTGCCTGGGGGTACGACAGTGGGCCTTACGAGCAGTACTTC.

V is TRBV5-6 and J is TRBJ2-5; D unresolved. CDR3 length: 14 residues. V lost 0 bases and J lost 1, with 7 bases in between. CDR1 is SGHDT and CDR2 is YYEEEE in the germline V gene. As DNA, the CDR3 is TGTGCCAGCAGCTTGGCACTAACCCAAGAGACCCAGTACTTC. This translates into CASSLALTQETQYF.

This sequence joins TRBV7-2 and TRBJ1-3; TRBD1 might be the D (6 bases). The V gene lost 3 bases and the J gene lost 4 bases, with 10 bases spanning the gap. Germline V gene data show CDR1 as SGHTA and CDR2 as FQGNSA. The CDR3 loop spans 14 amino acids. This CDR3 reads CASSFSGVGNTIYF. In DNA form, the CDR3 reads TGTGCCAGCAGCTTCTCAGGGGTAGGAAACACCATATATTTT.